The entry below gives a single TCR beta chain sequence along with its context. The data are from a study of shared clonotypes between healthy human individuals. The protocol was immunoSEQ multiplex PCR, while the TCRdb copy is restricted to in-frame clones and leaves out a portion. This table has about 2,500,000 clones, 85% to 95% appearing once. With 3 bases removed from V and 3 bases from J, the gap between germline ends came to 16 bases. In germline, CDR1 is SGHNT, CDR2 YYREEE (reference sequence). This CDR3 has 15 residues. This sequence was found in a man between 18 and 35 years old in good health. Sequenced: naive CD4+ T cells sorted from blood. The subset denotes: CD45RA+ positively selected. V is TRBV5-4 and J is TRBJ2-7; no clear D. The CDR3 bases are TGTGCCAGCAGCTCGCCCCAGGAAGGGAACTACGAGCAGTACTTC. Its protein is CASSSPQEGNYEQYF.